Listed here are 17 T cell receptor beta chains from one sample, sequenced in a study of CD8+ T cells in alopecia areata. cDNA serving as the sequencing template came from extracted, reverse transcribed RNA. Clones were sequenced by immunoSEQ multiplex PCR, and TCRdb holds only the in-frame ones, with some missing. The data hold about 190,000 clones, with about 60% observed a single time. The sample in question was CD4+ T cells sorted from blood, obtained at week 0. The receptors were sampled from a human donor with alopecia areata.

The CDR3 spells CARSLGPNSYEQYF. CDR3 coding DNA: TGTGCCAGAAGCTTGGGTCCGAACTCCTACGAGCAGTACTTC. The gene calls are TRBV5-3 and TRBJ2-7; D is ambiguous. TRBV5-3 is designated an ORF whose function remains uncertain. Trimming shortened V by 0 bases and J by 0 bases, and 7 bases separated the two germline ends. This CDR3 spans 14 amino acids.

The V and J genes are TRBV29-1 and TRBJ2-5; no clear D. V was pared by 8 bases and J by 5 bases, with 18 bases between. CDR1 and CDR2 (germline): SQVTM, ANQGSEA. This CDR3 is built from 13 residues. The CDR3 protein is CSFRPSGGETQYF. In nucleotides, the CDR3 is TGCAGCTTTCGGCCCTCCGGTGGGGAGACCCAGTACTTC.

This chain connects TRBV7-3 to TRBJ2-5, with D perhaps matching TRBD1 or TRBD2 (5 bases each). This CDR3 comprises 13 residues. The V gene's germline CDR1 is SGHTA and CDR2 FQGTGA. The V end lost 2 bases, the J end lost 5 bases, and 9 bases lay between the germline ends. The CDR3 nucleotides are TGTGCCAGCAGCTTATCCAGGGACGAGACCCAGTACTTC. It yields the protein CASSLSRDETQYF. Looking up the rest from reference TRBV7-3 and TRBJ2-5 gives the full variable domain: GAGVSQTPSNKVTEKGKYVELRCDPISGHTALYWYRQSLGQGPEFLIYFQGTGAADDSGLPNDRFFAVRPEGSVSTLKIQRTERGDSAVYLCASSLSRDETQYFGPGTRLLVL.

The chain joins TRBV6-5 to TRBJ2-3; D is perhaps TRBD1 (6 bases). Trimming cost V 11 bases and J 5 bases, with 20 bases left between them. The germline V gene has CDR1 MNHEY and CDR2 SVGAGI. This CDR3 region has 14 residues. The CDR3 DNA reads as TGTGCCCTAGGGGGTGTGTCGCGCGGAGATACGCAGTATTTT. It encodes CALGGVSRGDTQYF.

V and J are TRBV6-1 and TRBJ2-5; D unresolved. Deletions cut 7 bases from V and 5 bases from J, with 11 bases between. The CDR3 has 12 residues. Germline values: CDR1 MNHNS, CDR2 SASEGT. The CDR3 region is CASTGIVETQYF. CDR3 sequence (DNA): TGTGCCAGCACTGGGATTGTGGAGACCCAGTACTTC.

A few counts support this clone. In DNA, the CDR3 is TGTGCCAGCAGCCTCCCGCACCGCGACAATGAGCAGTTCTTC. Protein sequence: CASSLPHRDNEQFF. J is TRBJ2-1 and V is TRBV14; D is ambiguous. V lost 4 bases to trimming and J lost 5 bases, with 12 bases between them. This CDR3 has 14 residues. Germline-derived CDR1 and CDR2 are SGHDN and FVKESK.

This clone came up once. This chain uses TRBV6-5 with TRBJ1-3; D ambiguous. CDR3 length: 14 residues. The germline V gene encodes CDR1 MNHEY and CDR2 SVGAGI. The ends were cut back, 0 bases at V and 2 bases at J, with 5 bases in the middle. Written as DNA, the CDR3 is TGTGCCAGCAGTTACTCGGAGGCTGGAAACACCATATATTTT. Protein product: CASSYSEAGNTIYF.

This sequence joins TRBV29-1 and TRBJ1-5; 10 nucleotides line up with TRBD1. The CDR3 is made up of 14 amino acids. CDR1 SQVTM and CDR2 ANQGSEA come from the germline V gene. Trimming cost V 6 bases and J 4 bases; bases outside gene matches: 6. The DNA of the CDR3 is TGCAGCGTCAGGGACAGGGGTCAGAATCAGCCCCAGCATTTT. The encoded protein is CSVRDRGQNQPQHF.

The CDR3: CASSESLGGELFF. The CDR3 DNA follows: TGTGCCAGCAGTGAATCTCTCGGCGGGGAGCTGTTTTTT. This chain connects TRBV2 to TRBJ2-2, with D unresolved. Germline V lookup: CDR1 SNHLY, CDR2 FYNNEI. The CDR3 covers 13 residues. V was clipped by 2 bases and J by 7 bases, with 8 bases between them.

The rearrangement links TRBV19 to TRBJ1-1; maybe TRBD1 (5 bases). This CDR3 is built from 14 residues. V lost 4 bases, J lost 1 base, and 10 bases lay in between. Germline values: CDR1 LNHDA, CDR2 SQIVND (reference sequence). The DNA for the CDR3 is TGTGCCAGTAGTACCCAGGGAGGGAACACTGAAGCTTTCTTT. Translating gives CASSTQGGNTEAFF.

CDR3 protein: CASSPGQNQETQYF. CDR3 in DNA: TGTGCCAGCAGCCCAGGACAGAATCAAGAGACCCAGTACTTC. The J gene is TRBJ2-5, the V gene TRBV6-6, with D tentatively TRBD1 (6 bases). Trimming removed 6 bases at V and 2 bases at J, with 13 bases between. The CDR3 covers 14 residues. Germline assignment: CDR1 MNHNY and CDR2 SVGAGI (reference sequence).

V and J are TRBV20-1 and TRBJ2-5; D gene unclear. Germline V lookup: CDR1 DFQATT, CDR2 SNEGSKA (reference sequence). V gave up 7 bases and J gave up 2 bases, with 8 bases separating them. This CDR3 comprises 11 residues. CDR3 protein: CSVFVQETQYF. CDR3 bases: TGCAGTGTATTCGTGCAAGAGACCCAGTACTTC.

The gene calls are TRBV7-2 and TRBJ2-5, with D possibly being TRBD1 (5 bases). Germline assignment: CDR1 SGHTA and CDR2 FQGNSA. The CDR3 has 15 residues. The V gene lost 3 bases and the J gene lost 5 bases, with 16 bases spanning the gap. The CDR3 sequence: CASSLQGALMETQYF. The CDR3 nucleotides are TGTGCCAGCAGCTTGCAAGGGGCGCTTATGGAGACCCAGTACTTC.

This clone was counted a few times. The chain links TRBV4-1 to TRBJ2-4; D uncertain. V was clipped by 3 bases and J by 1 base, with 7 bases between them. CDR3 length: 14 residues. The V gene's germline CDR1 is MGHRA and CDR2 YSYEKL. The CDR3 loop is CASSQGEAKNIQYF. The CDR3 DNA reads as TGCGCCAGCAGCCAGGGTGAGGCCAAAAACATTCAGTACTTC.

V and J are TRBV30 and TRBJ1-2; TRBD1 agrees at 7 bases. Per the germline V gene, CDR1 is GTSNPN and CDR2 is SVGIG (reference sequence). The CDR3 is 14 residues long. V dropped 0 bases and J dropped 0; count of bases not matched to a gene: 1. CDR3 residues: CAWSVQGTNYGYTF. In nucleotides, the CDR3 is TGTGCCTGGAGTGTACAGGGGACTAACTATGGCTACACCTTC.

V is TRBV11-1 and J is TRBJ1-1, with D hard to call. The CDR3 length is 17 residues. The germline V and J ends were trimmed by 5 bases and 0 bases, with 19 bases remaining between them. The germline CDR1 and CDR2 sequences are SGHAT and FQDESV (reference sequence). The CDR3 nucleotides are TGTGCCAGCAGCAACCCGAAAAAACAGAGGATGAACACTGAAGCTTTCTTT. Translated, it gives CASSNPKKQRMNTEAFF. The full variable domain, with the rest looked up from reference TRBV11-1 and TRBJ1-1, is EAEVAQSPRYKITEKSQAVAFWCDPISGHATLYWYRQILGQGPELLVQFQDESVVDDSQLPKDRFSAERLKGVDSTLKIQPAELGDSAMYLCASSNPKKQRMNTEAFFGQGTRLTVV.

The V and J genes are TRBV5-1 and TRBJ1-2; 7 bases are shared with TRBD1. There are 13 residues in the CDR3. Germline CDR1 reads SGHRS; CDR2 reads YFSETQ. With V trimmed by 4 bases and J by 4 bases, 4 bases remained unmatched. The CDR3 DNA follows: TGCGCCAGCAGCCTGACAGGGTCCTATGGCTACACCTTC. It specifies CASSLTGSYGYTF.